The 26 T cell receptor beta chains presented below share a single source sample, sequenced in a study of cytomegalovirus exposure and HLA in healthy donors. With 60 Vbeta and 13 Jbeta primers, the PCR was carried out. The protocol was immunoSEQ multiplex PCR, while the TCRdb copy is restricted to in-frame clones and leaves out a portion. Of roughly 63,000 clones listed, roughly 74% are singletons. Sequenced: PBMCs. The receptors come from a woman aged 40 to 50 in good health and CMV-seropositive.

This clone was detected only a few times. The V call is TRBV7-2, the J call TRBJ2-1; 8 positions agree with TRBD1. Germline V gene sequence: CDR1 SGHTA, CDR2 FQGNSA. Germline trimming cut 5 bases from V and 10 bases from J; bases unmatched to any gene: 10. The CDR3 consists of 14 residues. CDR3 in DNA: TGTGCCAGCAGCCCAGGACAGGGAATAAGGGAGCAGTTCTTC. This translates into CASSPGQGIREQFF.

The rearrangement links TRBV29-1 to TRBJ2-7; 7 nucleotides match TRBD1. J lost 1 base, V lost 2 bases, and 5 bases had no gene match. This CDR3 comprises 14 residues. Germline V CDR1 and CDR2: SQVTM, ANQGSEA. CDR3 DNA: TGCAGCGTTGAATCGGGACAGTATTCCTACGAGCAGTACTTC. It yields the protein CSVESGQYSYEQYF.

The chain recombines TRBV30 with TRBJ1-1; D is ambiguous. The CDR3 length is 13 residues. Trimming shortened V by 1 base and J by 4 bases, and 10 bases separated the two germline ends. From germline, CDR1 is GTSNPN and CDR2 SVGIG (reference sequence). The CDR3 coding sequence is TGTGCCTGGAGTGAAGGCCGGGGCACTGAAGCTTTCTTT. Translating gives CAWSEGRGTEAFF.

This chain connects TRBV7-2 to TRBJ2-6; possibly TRBD2 for D (7 bases). Trimming removed 5 bases at V and 0 bases at J, with 20 bases between. Germline values: CDR1 SGHTA, CDR2 FQGNSA. This CDR3 has 19 amino acids. CDR3 in amino acids: CASSEGWGGYLSGANVLTF. The CDR3 DNA reads TGTGCCAGCAGCGAAGGGTGGGGGGGCTACCTCTCTGGGGCCAACGTCCTGACTTTC.

This rearrangement joins TRBV18 to TRBJ1-4; D uncertain. CDR1 KGHSH and CDR2 LQKENI come from the germline V gene. With 4 bases removed from V and 4 bases from J, the gap between germline ends came to 4 bases. The CDR3 extends over 12 amino acids. This chain's CDR3 is CASSQRNEKLFF. The CDR3 DNA sequence: TGTGCCAGCTCACAGCGTAATGAAAAACTGTTTTTT. The variable domain in full, with the rest retrieved from reference TRBV18 and TRBJ1-4, is NAGVMQNPRHLVRRRGQEARLRCSPMKGHSHVYWYRQLPEEGLKFMVYLQKENIIDESGMPKERFSAEFPKEGPSILRIQQVVRGDSAAYFCASSQRNEKLFFGSGTQLSVL.

This clone showed up just a few times. This chain connects TRBV4-1 to TRBJ1-4, with D hard to call. Germline V CDR1 and CDR2: MGHRA, YSYEKL. The germline V and J ends were trimmed by 0 bases and 8 bases, with 13 bases remaining between them. This CDR3 is 15 amino acids long. CDR3 amino acids: CASSQESGMAEKLFF. The CDR3 DNA reads as TGCGCCAGCAGCCAAGAATCGGGGATGGCCGAAAAACTGTTTTTT.

The chain is built from TRBV5-1 and TRBJ2-7; TRBD2 matches 7 bases. The CDR3 sequence is 15 residues long. The germline gives CDR1 SGHRS, CDR2 YFSETQ. V was pared by 3 bases and J by 0 bases, with 6 bases of the junction left unmatched. CDR3 nucleotides: TGCGCCAGCAGCTCCGGGGGGACCAACTCCTACGAGCAGTACTTC. Protein: CASSSGGTNSYEQYF.

The chain links TRBV7-9 to TRBJ1-2; D might be TRBD1 (6 bases). The germline CDR1 and CDR2 sequences are SEHNR and FQNEAQ (reference sequence). This CDR3 region has 16 residues. V was trimmed by 11 bases and J by 2 bases, leaving 24 bases between them. The CDR3 DNA follows: TGTGCCTCTACCACAGGGCAAATGTTTAGGAACTATGGCTACACCTTC. Translation: CASTTGQMFRNYGYTF. Based on the CDR3 plus reference TRBV7-9 and TRBJ1-2, the full variable domain is DTGVSQNPRHKITKRGQNVTFRCDPISEHNRLYWYRQTLGQGPEFLTYFQNEAQLEKSRLLSDRFSAERPKGSFSTLEIQRTEQGDSAMYLCASTTGQMFRNYGYTFGSGTRLTVV.

V gene TRBV30 combines with J gene TRBJ2-7; 7 nucleotides match TRBD1. Germline assignment: CDR1 GTSNPN and CDR2 SVGIG (reference sequence). The ends lost 5 bases at V and 5 bases at J; junction bases unmatched: 9. The CDR3 spans 13 residues. The CDR3 DNA reads TGTGCCTGGGGTATCAGGGGGAGTCACGAGCAGTACTTC. Its translation: CAWGIRGSHEQYF.

V and J are TRBV7-2 and TRBJ2-7; TRBD1 aligns across 9 bases. Trimming took 5 bases from V and 9 from J; bases not matched to a gene: 11. Germline CDR1 is SGHTA and CDR2 is FQGNSA. This CDR3 has 14 amino acids. The CDR3 DNA reads TGTGCCAGCAGCGCATCGGGACAGGGCGGGTGGCAGTACTTC. Translating it yields CASSASGQGGWQYF. Full variable domain (missing parts from reference TRBV7-2 and TRBJ2-7): GAGVSQSPSNKVTEKGKDVELRCDPISGHTALYWYRQSLGQGLEFLIYFQGNSAPDKSGLPSDRFSAERTGGSVSTLTIQRTQQEDSAVYLCASSASGQGGWQYFGPGTRLTVT.

J is TRBJ2-7 and V is TRBV2; 9 bases are a match to TRBD1. The germline gives CDR1 SNHLY, CDR2 FYNNEI. J lost 3 bases, V lost 8 bases, and 2 bases had no gene match. The CDR3 spans 12 residues. The CDR3 coding sequence is TGTGCCAGCGGGACAGGGAACTACGAGCAGTACTTC. Protein: CASGTGNYEQYF. The entire variable domain, with the rest obtained from reference TRBV2 and TRBJ2-7, is as follows: EPEVTQTPSHQVTQMGQEVILRCVPISNHLYFYWYRQILGQKVEFLVSFYNNEISEKSEIFDDQFSVERPDGSNFTLKIRSTKLEDSAMYFCASGTGNYEQYFGPGTRLTVT.

This chain connects TRBV19 to TRBJ1-3, with D hard to call. The CDR3 runs to 15 residues. The germline V and J ends were trimmed by 5 bases and 3 bases, with 14 bases remaining between them. Per the germline V gene, CDR1 is LNHDA and CDR2 is SQIVND (reference sequence). This CDR3 is CASSGSKPGGNTIYF. The CDR3 DNA reads TGTGCCAGTAGTGGGAGCAAACCAGGTGGAAACACCATATATTTT.

There are a few counts of this clone. The chain's CDR3 is CASSDPLRDLTDTQYF. CDR3 DNA sequence: TGCGCCAGCAGCGACCCCCTTCGGGACTTAACAGATACGCAGTATTTT. The chain is built from TRBV4-1 and TRBJ2-3; tentatively, D is TRBD2 (6 bases). The V end lost 5 bases, the J end lost 3 bases, and 18 bases lay between the germline ends. Germline loops: CDR1 MGHRA, CDR2 YSYEKL. The CDR3 spans 16 residues.

This clone was detected only once. This sequence joins TRBV7-9 and TRBJ2-4; 10 nucleotides line up with TRBD1. This CDR3 comprises 13 residues. The V gene end was trimmed by 5 bases and the J gene end by 8 bases; junction bases not matched to a gene: 3. CDR1 and CDR2 from the germline V gene are SEHNR and FQNEAQ (reference sequence). CDR3 protein: CASSTGTGDIQYF. The CDR3 DNA sequence: TGTGCCAGCAGCACCGGGACAGGGGACATTCAGTACTTC.

The rearrangement uses TRBV2 and TRBJ1-2, with no clear D. The CDR3 consists of 13 residues. Germline CDR1 and CDR2: SNHLY and FYNNEI. Trimming took off 7 bases at V and 0 bases at J, with 9 bases between the two ends. The CDR3 DNA reads as TGTGCCAGCAAGGAGGTCACTAACTATGGCTACACCTTC. Its translation: CASKEVTNYGYTF.

This clone was detected only a few times. The gene calls are TRBV25-1 and TRBJ1-6; 11 bases line up with TRBD1. The CDR3 runs to 18 residues. V shed 2 bases and J 2 bases; nucleotides not matched to a gene: 5. Germline V gives CDR1 MGHDK, CDR2 SYGVNS. The CDR3 DNA reads TGTGCCAGCAGTGAACAGGACAGGGGGCGCGCCTATAATTCACCCCTCCACTTT. This codes for CASSEQDRGRAYNSPLHF.

The chain uses TRBV7-8 and TRBJ2-7; 8 positions match TRBD1. This CDR3 contains 15 residues. V shed 0 bases, J shed 4 bases, and the junction held 5 bases outside the gene matches. Germline-derived CDR1 and CDR2 are SGHVS and FQNEAQ. DNA of the CDR3: TGTGCCAGCAGCTTAGCGCTTACAGGGGGTTACGAGCAGTACTTC. Encoded protein: CASSLALTGGYEQYF.

This clone was observed a handful of times. The rearrangement uses TRBV18 and TRBJ1-2; D is ambiguous. This CDR3 comprises 15 residues. Germline CDR1 reads KGHSH; CDR2 reads LQKENI. V lost 2 bases and J lost 0, with 10 bases in between. CDR3 amino acids: CASSPSARANYGYTF. The DNA for the CDR3 is TGTGCCAGCTCACCATCGGCGCGGGCTAACTATGGCTACACCTTC.

The chain carries TRBV19 and TRBJ1-1, with 9 bases aligning to TRBD1. CDR1 is LNHDA and CDR2 is SQIVND in the germline V gene (reference sequence). The CDR3 loop spans 17 amino acids. J was trimmed by 0 bases and V by 5 bases; bases with no gene match: 10. The CDR3 protein is CASSWTGANGMNTEAFF. DNA of the CDR3: TGTGCCAGTAGTTGGACAGGGGCGAATGGGATGAACACTGAAGCTTTCTTT.

The chain has TRBV4-3 and TRBJ1-4; TRBD1 agrees at 7 bases. The CDR3 has 15 residues. Germline-derived CDR1 and CDR2 are LGHNA and YSLEER. J lost 8 bases, V lost 2 bases, and 8 bases had no gene match. CDR3 in amino acids: CASSQTGTASEKLFF. CDR3 sequence (DNA): TGCGCCAGCAGCCAAACCGGGACAGCAAGCGAAAAACTGTTTTTT.

The chain couples TRBV11-2 to TRBJ2-1; D possibly corresponds to TRBD2 (5 bases). This CDR3 comprises 16 residues. The germline V gene has CDR1 SGHAT and CDR2 FQNNGV. V was shortened by 3 bases and J by 8 bases, with 20 bases between the two germline ends. The CDR3 reads CASSFPWVGSGDEQFF. CDR3 DNA sequence: TGTGCCAGCAGCTTCCCATGGGTTGGGTCCGGGGATGAGCAGTTCTTC.

The chain links TRBV5-6 to TRBJ1-1; D gene uncertain. CDR3 length equals 13 residues. Germline-derived CDR1 and CDR2 are SGHDT and YYEEEE. V was cut by 7 bases and J by 0 bases, with 10 bases left in between. The chain's CDR3 is CASSYGMNTEAFF. The CDR3 coding sequence is TGTGCCAGCTCTTACGGGATGAACACTGAAGCTTTCTTT.

The chain combines TRBV5-1 with TRBJ2-7; maybe TRBD1 (5 bases). CDR1 is SGHRS and CDR2 is YFSETQ in the germline V gene. With 2 bases removed from V and 7 bases from J, the gap between germline ends came to 16 bases. The CDR3 consists of 14 residues. The chain's CDR3 is CASSFMAGIGEQYF. As DNA, the CDR3 is TGCGCCAGCAGCTTCATGGCAGGGATCGGGGAGCAGTACTTC.

The J gene is TRBJ1-4, the V gene TRBV10-3, with 8 bases matching TRBD1. Germline V lookup: CDR1 ENHRY, CDR2 SYGVKD. V lost 4 bases and J lost 7; bases outside the gene matches: 5. CDR3 length: 14 residues. The CDR3: CAISAGQGSEKLFF. For the CDR3, the DNA is TGTGCCATCAGTGCTGGACAGGGAAGTGAAAAACTGTTTTTT.

This clone was detected a few times. J is TRBJ2-7 and V is TRBV18; 14 bases agree with TRBD2. With 2 bases clipped from V and 4 bases from J, the junction kept 10 bases outside the gene matches. The germline CDR1 and CDR2 sequences are KGHSH and LQKENI. The CDR3 has 18 amino acids. CDR3 sequence reads: CASSPGLAGGRRGYEQYF. In nucleotides, the CDR3 is TGTGCCAGCTCACCAGGACTAGCGGGGGGCCGAAGAGGGTACGAGCAGTACTTC.

The chain recombines TRBV10-3 with TRBJ2-1; TRBD2 matches at 9 bases. V was clipped by 2 bases and J by 1 base; unmatched bases: 0. The germline gives CDR1 ENHRY, CDR2 SYGVKD. CDR3 length: 15 amino acids. Here the CDR3 DNA reads TGTGCCATCAGTGAGCTAGCGGGGTCCTACAATGAGCAGTTCTTC. The encoded protein is CAISELAGSYNEQFF.